This passage covers 30 T cell receptor beta chains from one sample sequenced in a study of T cell changes during pregnancy in multiple sclerosis. Profiling relied on immunoSEQ multiplex PCR, and the TCRdb table lists in-frame clones only, not all of them. This sample has about 73,000 clones; more than 90% occur once, and the top ten carry 2.1%. The specimen was peripheral blood, collected in the second trimester of pregnancy. The receptors originated from a female donor in good health, enrolled as a control in a pregnancy study.

V and J are TRBV28 and TRBJ1-2, with 7 bases identical to TRBD1. The ends lost 4 bases at V and 6 bases at J; junction bases unmatched: 11. The CDR3 totals 15 residues. Germline values: CDR1 MDHEN, CDR2 SYDVKM. This CDR3 reads CASSSDFTGVHGYTF. CDR3 nucleotides: TGTGCCAGCAGTTCTGATTTTACAGGGGTTCATGGCTACACCTTC.

This sequence joins TRBV28 and TRBJ1-5, with D unresolved. CDR3 length equals 11 residues. V lost 6 bases to trimming and J lost 4 bases, with 4 bases between them. The germline V gene has CDR1 MDHEN and CDR2 SYDVKM. CDR3 nucleotides: TGTGCCAGCAGGACAAATCAGCCCCAGCATTTT. This encodes CASRTNQPQHF.

The chain couples TRBV27 to TRBJ1-5; 8 positions agree with TRBD1. The CDR3 totals 12 residues. With V trimmed by 8 bases and J by 4 bases, 1 base remained unmatched. Germline lookup yields CDR1 MNHEY and CDR2 SMNVEV (reference sequence). Here the CDR3 DNA reads TGTGCCAGCCGACAGGGGAATCAGCCCCAGCATTTT. It encodes CASRQGNQPQHF.

The J gene is TRBJ1-4, the V gene TRBV4-3; D gene uncertain. Between the trimmed V and J ends, which lost 2 bases and 0 bases, there was a span of 4 bases. The length of the CDR3 is 14 residues. Germline CDR1 is LGHNA and CDR2 is YSLEER. CDR3 sequence reads: CASSQSSTNEKLFF. Written as DNA, the CDR3 is TGCGCCAGCAGCCAATCGTCAACTAATGAAAAACTGTTTTTT.

The J gene is TRBJ1-2, the V gene TRBV2; 9 bases match TRBD1. The CDR3 covers 14 residues. V trimming: 7 bases; J trimming: 8 bases; junction bases outside the gene matches: 11. Germline lookup yields CDR1 SNHLY and CDR2 FYNNEI. CDR3 sequence: CASKEGDRVSGYTF. The CDR3 region has the DNA TGTGCCAGCAAAGAGGGGGACAGGGTCAGCGGCTACACCTTC.

The chain recombines TRBV4-3 with TRBJ1-4, with 7 bases fitting TRBD1. Unmatched junction bases numbered 8, after V lost 4 bases and J lost 6 bases. CDR1 LGHNA and CDR2 YSLEER come from the germline V gene. The CDR3 is made up of 15 amino acids. DNA of the CDR3: TGCGCCAGCAGCCGAGAGACAGGGCGAGATGAAAAACTGTTTTTT. This encodes CASSRETGRDEKLFF.

The chain is built from TRBV30 and TRBJ2-3, with D perhaps matching TRBD2 (6 bases). Germline CDR1 and CDR2: GTSNPN and SVGIG (reference sequence). CDR3 size: 16 residues. Trimming took 2 bases from V and 4 from J, leaving 19 bases between them. The CDR3 DNA reads as TGTGCCTGGAGTCCTCGGGGGAGGACTCAGGCAGATACGCAGTATTTT. Protein product: CAWSPRGRTQADTQYF.

This chain joins TRBV5-4 and TRBJ2-7; D may be TRBD1 (6 bases). The V gene's germline CDR1 is SGHNT and CDR2 YYREEE (reference sequence). The CDR3 has 13 amino acids. Trimming removed 2 bases at V and 6 bases at J, with 12 bases between. The chain's CDR3 is CASSLRGGVEQYF. CDR3 bases: TGTGCCAGCAGCTTACGTGGGGGCGTCGAGCAGTACTTC.

This CDR3 reads CASSAQGGLHYEQYF. The CDR3, as DNA: TGTGCCAGCAGCGCTCAGGGAGGGCTACACTACGAGCAGTACTTC. This chain links TRBV7-3 with TRBJ2-7; 7 bases are a match to TRBD2. This CDR3 region has 15 residues. The germline CDR1 and CDR2 sequences are SGHTA and FQGTGA. V trimming: 5 bases; J trimming: 3 bases; junction bases outside the gene matches: 10.

The rearrangement joins TRBV7-8 to TRBJ1-2, with no clear D. Per the germline V gene, CDR1 is SGHVS and CDR2 is FQNEAQ. This CDR3 has 15 residues. The V end lost 5 bases, the J end lost 6 bases, and 19 bases lay between the germline ends. Written as DNA, the CDR3 is TGTGCCAGCAGCCGACATAACCCCGGTGTGGATGGCTACACCTTC. It specifies CASSRHNPGVDGYTF.

The DNA for the CDR3 is TGTGCCAGCACCCTCAGGGGGTCGAATTCACCCCTCCACTTT. This translates into CASTLRGSNSPLHF. The rearrangement uses TRBV27 and TRBJ1-6; 7 bases match TRBD1. This CDR3 is 14 amino acids long. Trimming took 7 bases from V and 7 from J; bases not matched to a gene: 7. Germline lookup yields CDR1 MNHEY and CDR2 SMNVEV (reference sequence).

The CDR3 region has the DNA TGCGCCAGCAGCCAAGTAGGGGGCAACCAAGAGACCCAGTACTTC. It is translated as CASSQVGGNQETQYF. The chain couples TRBV4-3 to TRBJ2-5, with 7 bases lining up with TRBD1. The germline gives CDR1 LGHNA, CDR2 YSLEER. V gave up 1 base and J gave up 0 bases; unmatched junction bases: 2. The CDR3 sequence is 15 residues long.

The CDR3 protein is CASSGRQGTTGELFF. DNA for the CDR3: TGTGCCAGCAGCGGGCGACAGGGCACCACCGGGGAGCTGTTTTTT. The genes are TRBV9 and TRBJ2-2; TRBD1 agrees at 7 bases. The CDR3 is made up of 15 amino acids. The germline CDR1 and CDR2 sequences are SGDLS and YYNGEE. The trim removed 3 bases at V and 4 bases at J, leaving 6 bases unmatched.

A few counts support this clone. The rearrangement joins TRBV7-9 to TRBJ1-1; 7 bases fit TRBD1. V dropped 2 bases and J dropped 10; count of bases not matched to a gene: 10. Germline loops: CDR1 SEHNR, CDR2 FQNEAQ (reference sequence). CDR3 length: 14 amino acids. The CDR3 nucleotides read TGTGCCAGCAGCTTATCCGGGACCCAGGGGGTAGCTTTCTTT. Its translation: CASSLSGTQGVAFF.

V and J are TRBV7-9 and TRBJ2-1; D remains unclear. The CDR3 loop spans 12 amino acids. CDR1 and CDR2 (germline): SEHNR, FQNEAQ (reference sequence). V gave up 5 bases and J gave up 6 bases, with 8 bases separating them. This CDR3 reads CASSPLANEQFF. In DNA form, the CDR3 reads TGTGCCAGCAGCCCTTTAGCCAATGAGCAGTTCTTC.

V is TRBV5-4 and J is TRBJ1-4; D is unclear. V lost 3 bases, J lost 8 bases, and 17 bases lay in between. This CDR3 is 15 amino acids long. Germline lookup yields CDR1 SGHNT and CDR2 YYREEE (reference sequence). CDR3 loop: CASSWKTGSEEKLFF. DNA for the CDR3: TGTGCCAGCAGCTGGAAGACGGGGTCGGAAGAAAAACTGTTTTTT.

V and J are TRBV4-2 and TRBJ2-5, with D tentatively TRBD1 (6 bases). The ends were cut back, 1 base at V and 0 bases at J, with 9 bases in the middle. The CDR3 has 15 residues. CDR1 is LGHNA and CDR2 is YNFKEQ in the germline V gene. The CDR3 protein is CASSQVRGNQETQYF. The CDR3 DNA follows: TGTGCCAGCAGCCAAGTGAGGGGGAACCAAGAGACCCAGTACTTC.

The rearrangement links TRBV9 to TRBJ1-4, with D possibly matching TRBD1 (5 bases). With 4 bases removed from V and 4 bases from J, the gap between germline ends came to 14 bases. The CDR3 length is 15 residues. Germline-derived CDR1 and CDR2 are SGDLS and YYNGEE. The DNA of the CDR3 is TGTGCCAGCAGCCCCGGGACTCTGGGTAATGAAAAACTGTTTTTT. It translates to CASSPGTLGNEKLFF.

The chain employs TRBV9 and TRBJ2-5, with D perhaps matching TRBD2 (5 bases). The CDR3 runs 17 residues. V dropped 4 bases and J dropped 7 bases, with 26 bases sitting between them. In germline, CDR1 is SGDLS, CDR2 YYNGEE. CDR3 loop: CASSPQVIGSPRVTQYF. CDR3 in DNA: TGTGCCAGCAGCCCGCAGGTAATAGGGAGCCCAAGAGTGACCCAGTACTTC.

This sequence joins TRBV29-1 and TRBJ2-7; TRBD1 might be the D (8 bases). The CDR3 covers 13 residues. Germline lookup yields CDR1 SQVTM and CDR2 ANQGSEA. V lost 7 bases and J 4 bases, leaving 17 bases between the germline ends. This CDR3 reads CSGGGTGEYEQYF. CDR3 sequence (DNA): TGCAGCGGGGGGGGGACAGGAGAGTACGAGCAGTACTTC.

The chain joins TRBV9 to TRBJ2-6; TRBD2 agrees at 9 bases. With V trimmed by 4 bases and J by 0 bases, 8 bases remained unmatched. The CDR3 contains 18 residues. Looked up from germline, CDR1 is SGDLS and CDR2 is YYNGEE. This chain's CDR3 is CASSPRTSVPSGANVLTF. In nucleotides, the CDR3 is TGTGCCAGCAGCCCGCGGACTAGCGTCCCCTCTGGGGCCAACGTCCTGACTTTC.

The V call is TRBV5-4, the J call TRBJ2-7, with D perhaps TRBD2 (6 bases). The CDR3 totals 13 residues. V was shortened by 4 bases and J by 1 base, with 9 bases between the two germline ends. CDR1 SGHNT and CDR2 YYREEE come from the germline V gene (reference sequence). The CDR3 spells CASSGGTSYEQYF. The DNA of the CDR3 is TGTGCCAGCAGCGGGGGGACTTCCTACGAGCAGTACTTC.

The CDR3: CASSRTGNEQFF. Here the CDR3 DNA reads TGTGCCAGCAGCCGGACAGGGAATGAGCAGTTCTTC. V is TRBV7-2 and J is TRBJ2-1, with 8 nucleotides matching TRBD1. Germline trimming cut 5 bases from V and 7 bases from J; bases unmatched to any gene: 1. The CDR3 extends over 12 amino acids. Germline CDR1 and CDR2: SGHTA and FQGNSA.

The chain has TRBV9 and TRBJ2-3; a weak D match, TRBD2 (6 bases). CDR3 size: 15 residues. The V and J ends lost 5 bases and 2 bases respectively, with 15 bases between them. CDR1 and CDR2 from the germline V gene are SGDLS and YYNGEE. The CDR3 region is CASSGPGLFTDTQYF. In nucleotides, the CDR3 is TGTGCCAGCAGTGGACCGGGACTTTTCACAGATACGCAGTATTTT.

This clone has a single count. The genes are TRBV10-3 and TRBJ1-3, with D hard to call. This CDR3 has 13 residues. Between the trimmed V and J ends, which lost 11 bases and 4 bases, there was a span of 15 bases. Germline V gene lookup returns CDR1 ENHRY and CDR2 SYGVKD. This CDR3 reads CASHHSAGNTIYF. Here the CDR3 DNA reads TGTGCCTCCCACCACTCTGCCGGAAACACCATATATTTT.

The V gene is TRBV27, the J gene TRBJ1-1, with TRBD1 matching over 8 bases. Losses at the gene ends were 2 bases for V and 8 bases for J; bases not matched to a gene: 4. The CDR3 consists of 13 residues. The germline V gene has CDR1 MNHEY and CDR2 SMNVEV (reference sequence). The CDR3 spells CASSLSQGAEAFF. For the CDR3, the DNA is TGTGCCAGCAGTTTAAGTCAGGGGGCCGAAGCTTTCTTT.

The CDR3 DNA follows: TGTGCCAGCAGCTTGTGGGGGGTGAACACTGAAGCTTTCTTT. Protein: CASSLWGVNTEAFF. The rearrangement uses TRBV5-8 and TRBJ1-1; TRBD1 might be the D (5 bases). The CDR3 has 14 amino acids. The ends were cut back, 1 base at V and 0 bases at J, with 7 bases in the middle. CDR1 SGHTS and CDR2 YDEGEE come from the germline V gene.

Of note for this clone: The sample carries other DNA sequences with the same CDR3. This chain links TRBV6-5 with TRBJ1-1; TRBD1 is a possible D gene (6 bases). Germline-derived CDR1 and CDR2 are MNHEY and SVGAGI. Trimming took 4 bases from V and 1 from J, leaving 16 bases between them. The CDR3 runs to 16 residues. The CDR3 DNA is TGTGCCAGCAGTTTACAGGGAAAAATTGAGAACACTGAAGCTTTCTTT. This encodes CASSLQGKIENTEAFF.

The CDR3 DNA follows: TGTGCCAGCAACGCGACAGAGAACGAGCAGTACTTC. Translating it yields CASNATENEQYF. This rearrangement joins TRBV7-9 to TRBJ2-7, with D perhaps TRBD1 (5 bases). The CDR3 covers 12 residues. Trimming pared 7 bases from V and 5 bases from J, leaving 12 bases between. Germline assignment: CDR1 SEHNR and CDR2 FQNEAQ (reference sequence).

CDR3 amino acids: CASSRPGDGELFF. The CDR3 region has the DNA TGCGCCAGCAGCCGCCCCGGGGACGGGGAGCTGTTTTTT. This rearrangement joins TRBV4-1 to TRBJ2-2; TRBD2 might be the D (5 bases). This CDR3 has 13 residues. The V end was cut by 4 bases, the J end by 7 bases, with 10 bases between. The germline gives CDR1 MGHRA, CDR2 YSYEKL.